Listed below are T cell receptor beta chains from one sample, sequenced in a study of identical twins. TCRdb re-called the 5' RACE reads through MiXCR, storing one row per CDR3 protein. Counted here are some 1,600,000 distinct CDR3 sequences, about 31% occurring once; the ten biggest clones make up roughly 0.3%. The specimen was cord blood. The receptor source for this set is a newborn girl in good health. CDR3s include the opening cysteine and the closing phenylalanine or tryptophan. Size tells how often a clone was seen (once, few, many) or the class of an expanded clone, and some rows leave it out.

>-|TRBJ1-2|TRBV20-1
CSAREPGTSYGYTF
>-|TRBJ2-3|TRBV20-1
CSARDSVGSSTDTQYF
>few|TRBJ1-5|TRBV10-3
CAISEGGVAQPQHF
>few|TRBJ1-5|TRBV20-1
CSARTGANQPQHF
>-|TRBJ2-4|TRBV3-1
CASSQRSLAKNIQYF
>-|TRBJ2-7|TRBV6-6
CASRIQGGVSEQYF
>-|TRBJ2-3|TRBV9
CASSVRGGADTQYF
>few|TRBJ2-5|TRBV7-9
CASSHSLRLEETQYF
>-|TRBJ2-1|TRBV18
CASSRASLAGARSSYNEQFF
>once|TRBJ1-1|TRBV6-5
CACSYRGRSEAFF
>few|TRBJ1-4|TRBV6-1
CASSEWFGGQLATNEKLFF
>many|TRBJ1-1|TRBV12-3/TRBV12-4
CASSLSPGTEAFF
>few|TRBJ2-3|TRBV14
CASSQDRLAGTSTDTQYF
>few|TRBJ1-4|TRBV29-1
CSVLPRGSNEKLFF
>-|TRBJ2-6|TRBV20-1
CSARDPLGAGANVLTF
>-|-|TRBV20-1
CSARDEQGRVETQYF
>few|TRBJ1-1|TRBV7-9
CASSFTPSMNTEAFF
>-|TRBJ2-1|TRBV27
CASSHLGQDPYNEQFF
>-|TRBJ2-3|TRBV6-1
CASTKSGGADTQYF
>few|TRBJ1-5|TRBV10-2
CASSESPGQGDKPQHF
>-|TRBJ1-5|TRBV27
CASSLSGTASNQPQHF
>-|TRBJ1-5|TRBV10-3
CATSGTVDQPQHF
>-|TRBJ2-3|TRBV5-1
CACSRTSDDTQYF
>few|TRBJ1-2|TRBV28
CASSFGDRLYGYTF
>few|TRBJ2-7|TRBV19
CASSRTGTGSYEQYF
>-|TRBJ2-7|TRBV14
CASSQEGLVSSYEQYF
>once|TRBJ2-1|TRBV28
CASSLRVAGAYNEQFF
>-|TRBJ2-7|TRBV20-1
CSARRLAGAYEQYF
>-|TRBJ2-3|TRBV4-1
CASSLSDPLSTDTQYF